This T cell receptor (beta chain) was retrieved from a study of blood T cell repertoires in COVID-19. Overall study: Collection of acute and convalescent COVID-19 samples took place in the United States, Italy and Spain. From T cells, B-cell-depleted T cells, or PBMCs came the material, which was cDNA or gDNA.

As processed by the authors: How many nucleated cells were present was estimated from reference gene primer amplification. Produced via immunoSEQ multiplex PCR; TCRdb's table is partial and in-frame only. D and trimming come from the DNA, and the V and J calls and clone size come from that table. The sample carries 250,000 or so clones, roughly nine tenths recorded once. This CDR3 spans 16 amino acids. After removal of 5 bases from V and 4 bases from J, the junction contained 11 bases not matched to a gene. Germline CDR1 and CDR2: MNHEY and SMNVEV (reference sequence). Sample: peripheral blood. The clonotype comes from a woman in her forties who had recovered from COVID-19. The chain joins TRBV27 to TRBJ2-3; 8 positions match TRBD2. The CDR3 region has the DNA TGTGCCAGCAGTCCATCGGCGGGGGGCCGGGCAGATACGCAGTATTTT. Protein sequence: CASSPSAGGRADTQYF.